This entry lists 5 T cell receptor beta chains sequenced from one sample in a study of blood T cell repertoires in COVID-19. Sequencing used immunoSEQ multiplex PCR; TCRdb keeps in-frame clones, though not all of them. The sample yields roughly 300,000 clones, approximately 89% seen once. Material for sequencing was peripheral blood. These receptors were taken from a woman in her fifties or sixties who had recovered from COVID-19.

This rearrangement joins TRBV11-3 to TRBJ2-3; possibly TRBD2 for D (7 bases). Trimming shortened V by 6 bases and J by 5 bases, and 15 bases separated the two germline ends. Germline CDR1 and CDR2: SGHNT and YENEEA. The CDR3 length is 14 residues. For the CDR3, the DNA is TGTGCCAGCAGAAGGGGGGGAGTGGGAGATACGCAGTATTTT. Protein product: CASRRGGVGDTQYF.

The gene calls are TRBV19 and TRBJ2-1; 8 nucleotides align to TRBD2. The J segment lost 6 bases and the V segment lost 6 bases, leaving 10 bases of the junction unmatched. CDR3 length equals 15 residues. The germline V gene has CDR1 LNHDA and CDR2 SQIVND (reference sequence). The CDR3 reads CASRRRAGDSNEQFF. The CDR3 bases are TGTGCCAGTAGGAGACGAGCGGGAGATTCCAATGAGCAGTTCTTC. Combining the CDR3 with reference TRBV19 and TRBJ2-1 gives the whole variable domain DGGITQSPKYLFRKEGQNVTLSCEQNLNHDAMYWYRQDPGQGLRLIYYSQIVNDFQKGDIAEGYSVSREKKESFPLTVTSAQKNPTAFYLCASRRRAGDSNEQFFGPGTRLTVL.

This chain uses TRBV2 with TRBJ1-4; TRBD1 agrees at 7 bases. Germline CDR1 SNHLY, CDR2 FYNNEI. V trimming: 5 bases; J trimming: 5 bases; junction bases outside the gene matches: 8. This CDR3 is built from 15 residues. Here the CDR3 DNA reads TGTGCCAGCAGTTTAGGAGGACAGGTCAATGAAAAACTGTTTTTT. It encodes CASSLGGQVNEKLFF. The full variable domain, completed using reference TRBV2 and TRBJ1-4, is EPEVTQTPSHQVTQMGQEVILRCVPISNHLYFYWYRQILGQKVEFLVSFYNNEISEKSEIFDDQFSVERPDGSNFTLKIRSTKLEDSAMYFCASSLGGQVNEKLFFGSGTQLSVL.

The J gene is TRBJ1-1, the V gene TRBV5-4; D is ambiguous. Germline loops: CDR1 SGHNT, CDR2 YYREEE (reference sequence). V lost 4 bases and J lost 0, with 13 bases in between. The CDR3 runs to 15 residues. This chain's CDR3 is CASSLKTPMNTEAFF. In DNA form, the CDR3 reads TGTGCCAGCAGCCTCAAGACACCCATGAACACTGAAGCTTTCTTT.

This clone was seen ten or more times. The chain is built from TRBV18 and TRBJ2-7; D gene ambiguous. Germline V lookup: CDR1 KGHSH, CDR2 LQKENI. CDR3 length: 13 residues. V shed 2 bases and J shed 1 base, with 6 bases lying between them. In DNA form, the CDR3 reads TGTGCCAGCTCACCAGACATATCCTACGAGCAGTACTTC. Protein product: CASSPDISYEQYF.